Listed here are 32 T cell receptor beta chains from one sample, sequenced in a study of blood T cell repertoires in COVID-19. The protocol was immunoSEQ multiplex PCR, while the TCRdb copy is restricted to in-frame clones and leaves out a portion. Seen here are 180,000 or so clones, more than 80% observed once, and the top ten hold roughly 8%. The material sequenced was peripheral blood. The origin of the receptors is a woman aged 55-70 years with acute or convalescent COVID-19.

V is TRBV5-6 and J is TRBJ2-3; 11 nucleotides line up with TRBD2. With 5 bases clipped from V and 0 bases from J, the junction kept 8 bases outside the gene matches. Germline CDR1 reads SGHDT; CDR2 reads YYEEEE. The CDR3 is 17 amino acids. The CDR3 DNA reads TGTGCCAGCAGTTCTGTTAGCGGGAGGGAAAGCACAGATACGCAGTATTTT. Its translation: CASSSVSGRESTDTQYF.

This clone has just one count. CDR3 in amino acids: CASSFVGETQYF. The CDR3, as DNA: TGTGCCAGCAGTTTTGTCGGGGAGACCCAGTACTTC. The chain is built from TRBV6-2 or TRBV6-3 and TRBJ2-5; D gene unclear. This CDR3 has 12 amino acids. The ends were cut back, 4 bases at V and 5 bases at J, with 8 bases in the middle. The germline CDR1 and CDR2 sequences are MNHEY and SVGEGT.

This chain connects TRBV28 to TRBJ1-1, with 8 bases fitting TRBD1. The junction had 4 bases not matched to a gene; V was cut back by 6 bases and J by 1 base. CDR3 size: 14 residues. CDR1 MDHEN and CDR2 SYDVKM come from the germline V gene. This CDR3 reads CASSRGRPNTEAFF. The DNA of the CDR3 is TGTGCCAGCAGCAGGGGGCGGCCGAACACTGAAGCTTTCTTT.

This clone was seen once. The chain recombines TRBV28 with TRBJ1-3, with 9 bases identical to TRBD1. In germline, CDR1 is MDHEN, CDR2 SYDVKM. The CDR3 consists of 14 residues. Unmatched junction bases numbered 0, after V lost 4 bases and J lost 2 bases. CDR3 amino acids: CASSWTGAGNTIYF. In DNA, the CDR3 is TGTGCCAGCAGTTGGACAGGGGCTGGAAACACCATATATTTT.

This sequence joins TRBV3-1 (or the pseudogene TRBV3-2) and TRBJ2-2, with 9 bases identical to TRBD1. The CDR3 is made up of 16 amino acids. Germline values: CDR1 LGHDT, CDR2 YNNKEL (reference sequence). V gave up 2 bases and J gave up 4 bases; unmatched junction bases: 5. CDR3 bases: TGTGCCAGCAGCCAATACAGGGGGCCGGGCACCGGGGAGCTGTTTTTT. Translated: CASSQYRGPGTGELFF.

V and J are TRBV7-2 and TRBJ2-1, with TRBD1 matching 7 bases. The CDR3 length is 13 residues. Looked up from germline, CDR1 is SGHTA and CDR2 is FQGNSA. V trimming: 5 bases; J trimming: 10 bases; junction bases outside the gene matches: 8. CDR3 residues: CASSLDRAGEQFF. The CDR3 nucleotides are TGTGCCAGCAGCCTCGACAGGGCTGGAGAGCAGTTCTTC.

The chain has TRBV11-2 and TRBJ1-1; the D gene is possibly TRBD1 (6 bases). Per the germline V gene, CDR1 is SGHAT and CDR2 is FQNNGV. This CDR3 is built from 15 residues. V was trimmed by 6 bases and J by 3 bases, leaving 17 bases between them. CDR3 sequence reads: CASRPVTGSYTEAFF. As DNA, the CDR3 is TGTGCCAGCAGACCCGTGACAGGTAGTTACACTGAAGCTTTCTTT.

This rearrangement joins TRBV21-1 to TRBJ1-5; the tabulated D call, TRBD1, remains unverified against the DNA. TRBV21-1 is recorded as a pseudogene. The CDR3 runs 17 residues. The CDR3 sequence is CASSPSRTGPLRQPQHF. DNA of the CDR3: TGTGCCAGCAGCCCCTCCCGGACAGGGCCGTTGCGGCAGCCCCAGCATTTT.

The chain joins TRBV2 to TRBJ1-5; D uncertain. The CDR3 is 14 amino acids. V lost 6 bases and J 1 base, leaving 10 bases between the germline ends. Germline values: CDR1 SNHLY, CDR2 FYNNEI. The CDR3 sequence: CASSWGVSNQPQHF. In DNA, the CDR3 is TGTGCCAGCAGCTGGGGAGTAAGCAATCAGCCCCAGCATTTT.

The J gene is TRBJ1-5, the V gene TRBV7-9; 8 positions agree with TRBD1. Per the germline V gene, CDR1 is SEHNR and CDR2 is FQNEAQ (reference sequence). The V segment lost 5 bases and the J segment 4 bases; nucleotides outside the gene matches: 4. The CDR3 extends over 14 amino acids. The CDR3 protein is CASSPGQVNQPQHF. The DNA for the CDR3 is TGTGCCAGCAGCCCGGGACAGGTAAATCAGCCCCAGCATTTT.

This chain uses TRBV18 with TRBJ1-3; no clear D gene. The germline V gene has CDR1 KGHSH and CDR2 LQKENI. The CDR3 covers 16 residues. V lost 0 bases to trimming and J lost 0 bases, with 9 bases between them. The CDR3 bases are TGTGCCAGCTCACCACCTGCGGGAATCTCTGGAAACACCATATATTTT. Its protein is CASSPPAGISGNTIYF.

This rearrangement joins TRBV6-5 to TRBJ2-7, with D hard to call. The CDR3 is made up of 12 amino acids. In germline, CDR1 is MNHEY, CDR2 SVGAGI. Trimming took 6 bases from V and 5 from J, leaving 11 bases between them. CDR3 region: CASSSKPHEQYF. The DNA for the CDR3 is TGTGCCAGCAGCTCGAAGCCCCACGAGCAGTACTTC.

The chain combines TRBV6-1 with TRBJ2-1; 8 bases are shared with TRBD1. The CDR3 covers 14 residues. V trimming: 6 bases; J trimming: 7 bases; junction bases outside the gene matches: 8. CDR1 MNHNS and CDR2 SASEGT come from the germline V gene. In nucleotides, the CDR3 is TGTGCCAGCAGGACCGGGACAGGCGGTAATGAGCAGTTCTTC. Translated: CASRTGTGGNEQFF.

The rearrangement uses TRBV27 and TRBJ2-5; a possible D gene is TRBD1 (6 bases). The CDR3 contains 14 residues. The ends were cut back, 5 bases at V and 5 bases at J, with 15 bases in the middle. Germline-derived CDR1 and CDR2 are MNHEY and SMNVEV (reference sequence). The DNA of the CDR3 is TGTGCCAGCAGTCCGTCGGACAGACTGGAGACCCAGTACTTC. Translation gives CASSPSDRLETQYF.

The gene calls are TRBV10-3 and TRBJ1-4, with 7 bases lining up with TRBD1. CDR3 length: 14 residues. The V gene's germline CDR1 is ENHRY and CDR2 SYGVKD. The J segment lost 7 bases and the V segment lost 4 bases, leaving 6 bases of the junction unmatched. The CDR3 nucleotides are TGTGCCATCAGTGCTTCGCAGGGGGGTGAAAAACTGTTTTTT. The encoded protein is CAISASQGGEKLFF.

The chain recombines TRBV10-2 with TRBJ2-1; TRBD2 aligns across 8 bases. Trimming cost V 3 bases and J 7 bases; bases outside gene matches: 5. The CDR3 is made up of 14 amino acids. Per the germline V gene, CDR1 is WSHSY and CDR2 is SAAADI. Written as DNA, the CDR3 is TGCGCCAGCAGTGATTGGGGACTAGTTAATGAGCAGTTCTTC. Its translation is CASSDWGLVNEQFF.

Only a few counts were recorded for this clone. The CDR3 region has the DNA TGTGCCAGCAGTCTAATAAGAGCGGGAGGCGAGTTCTTC. It translates to CASSLIRAGGEFF. The chain has TRBV28 and TRBJ2-1, with 9 positions matching TRBD2. The junction had 10 bases not matched to a gene; V was cut back by 5 bases and J by 14 bases. The CDR3 loop spans 13 amino acids. Germline CDR1 reads MDHEN; CDR2 reads SYDVKM. The whole variable domain, filled in from reference TRBV28 and TRBJ2-1, reads DVKVTQSSRYLVKRTGEKVFLECVQDMDHENMFWYRQDPGLGLRLIYFSYDVKMKEKGDIPEGYSVSREKKERFSLILESASTNQTSMYLCASSLIRAGGEFFGPGTRLTVL.

This clone was counted once. The chain has TRBV11-3 and TRBJ2-3; tentatively, D is TRBD2 (6 bases). CDR1 and CDR2 (germline): SGHNT, YENEEA. Deletions cut 3 bases from V and 6 bases from J, with 13 bases between. The length of the CDR3 is 14 residues. CDR3 amino acids: CASSLGREDDTQYF. The CDR3 bases are TGTGCCAGCAGCTTGGGAAGGGAGGACGATACGCAGTATTTT.

Only one count was recorded for this clone. This chain connects TRBV19 to TRBJ1-4; TRBD1 aligns across 8 bases. Germline V gene data show CDR1 as LNHDA and CDR2 as SQIVND (reference sequence). The CDR3 runs 16 residues. With 4 bases clipped from V and 6 bases from J, the junction kept 10 bases outside the gene matches. CDR3 residues: CASSNRGTDGYEKLFF. The CDR3 DNA reads as TGTGCCAGTAGTAACAGGGGGACAGATGGATATGAAAAACTGTTTTTT.

This clone has a single count. The chain joins TRBV6-1 to TRBJ2-1; TRBD2 aligns across 8 bases. CDR1 MNHNS and CDR2 SASEGT come from the germline V gene. CDR3 length: 17 amino acids. J lost 0 bases, V lost 3 bases, and 7 bases had no gene match. CDR3: CASSDLLAGSSYNEQFF. The CDR3 DNA reads as TGTGCCAGCAGTGACCTTCTAGCGGGCAGCTCCTACAATGAGCAGTTCTTC.

This chain uses TRBV9 with TRBJ2-5; D not certain. This CDR3 region has 13 residues. Germline assignment: CDR1 SGDLS and CDR2 YYNGEE. Trimming shortened V by 2 bases and J by 3 bases, and 8 bases separated the two germline ends. The CDR3, as DNA: TGTGCCAGCAGCGTTGCTAGTGAAGAGACCCAGTACTTC. It yields the protein CASSVASEETQYF.

V gene TRBV6-1 combines with J gene TRBJ1-3, with D hard to call. The germline V gene encodes CDR1 MNHNS and CDR2 SASEGT. V was trimmed by 3 bases and J by 0 bases, leaving 6 bases between them. The CDR3 length is 14 residues. This chain's CDR3 is CASSDLGSGNTIYF. The CDR3 DNA reads TGTGCCAGCAGTGATCTCGGCTCTGGAAACACCATATATTTT.

The chain uses TRBV19 and TRBJ1-1; TRBD1 aligns across 9 bases. J lost 6 bases, V lost 5 bases, and 10 bases had no gene match. Per germline, CDR1 LNHDA and CDR2 SQIVND (reference sequence). The CDR3 is made up of 15 amino acids. In nucleotides, the CDR3 is TGTGCCAGTAGTGTGACCGGGACAGGGTCTGCTGAAGCTTTCTTT. This gives the protein CASSVTGTGSAEAFF.

The chain is built from TRBV4-1 and TRBJ2-1, with 10 bases lining up with TRBD1. Germline CDR1 is MGHRA and CDR2 is YSYEKL. The CDR3 length is 14 residues. Trimming removed 3 bases from V and 7 bases from J; junction bases left unmatched: 3. CDR3 nucleotides: TGCGCCAGCAGCCAGGGACAGGGGATTAATGAGCAGTTCTTC. This encodes CASSQGQGINEQFF.

CDR3 in DNA: TGTGCCAGTAGTCCGGCTAGCGGGAGCTCCTACAATGAGCAGTTCTTC. Encoded protein: CASSPASGSSYNEQFF. This chain connects TRBV19 to TRBJ2-1, with 10 bases lining up with TRBD2. This CDR3 has 16 residues. The germline V gene encodes CDR1 LNHDA and CDR2 SQIVND (reference sequence). The V segment lost 5 bases and the J segment 0 bases; nucleotides outside the gene matches: 4.

The V gene is TRBV30, the J gene TRBJ2-7; 7 nucleotides align to TRBD2. The CDR3 totals 14 residues. Germline CDR1 and CDR2: GTSNPN and SVGIG (reference sequence). J was trimmed by 2 bases and V by 2 bases; bases with no gene match: 6. The CDR3 reads CAWSRAGMTYEQYV. The CDR3 DNA sequence: TGTGCCTGGAGTAGAGCGGGAATGACCTACGAGCAGTACGTC.

CDR3 in amino acids: CASSPTPGRVNTEAFF. The CDR3 coding sequence is TGTGCCAGCAGCCCAACCCCGGGGAGGGTTAACACTGAAGCTTTCTTT. This sequence joins TRBV9 and TRBJ1-1; no clear D gene. CDR1 and CDR2 (germline): SGDLS, YYNGEE. CDR3 length equals 16 residues. The V gene lost 4 bases and the J gene lost 2 bases, with 18 bases spanning the gap. Using reference TRBV9 and TRBJ1-1 for the parts outside the CDR3, the full variable domain is DSGVTQTPKHLITATGQRVTLRCSPRSGDLSVYWYQQSLDQGLQFLIQYYNGEERAKGNILERFSAQQFPDLHSELNLSSLELGDSALYFCASSPTPGRVNTEAFFGQGTRLTVV.

This clone was recorded only once. This chain links TRBV5-1 with TRBJ2-3, with D possibly being TRBD2 (7 bases). Germline-derived CDR1 and CDR2 are SGHRS and YFSETQ. V shed 2 bases and J shed 4 bases, with 14 bases lying between them. The CDR3 has 15 amino acids. The CDR3 is CASSLQGGRADTQYF. The CDR3 DNA is TGCGCCAGCAGCTTACAGGGAGGGAGGGCAGATACGCAGTATTTT. The entire variable domain, with the rest obtained from reference TRBV5-1 and TRBJ2-3, is as follows: KAGVTQTPRYLIKTRGQQVTLSCSPISGHRSVSWYQQTPGQGLQFLFEYFSETQRNKGNFPGRFSGRQFSNSRSEMNVSTLELGDSALYLCASSLQGGRADTQYFGPGTRLTVL.

The V and J genes are TRBV20-1 and TRBJ2-3; possible D gene TRBD2, 6 bases. Trimming took off 6 bases at V and 6 bases at J, with 10 bases between the two ends. Germline V lookup: CDR1 DFQATT, CDR2 SNEGSKA (reference sequence). The CDR3 sequence is 11 residues long. CDR3 sequence (DNA): TGCAGTGCGCAGCGGGTTGATACGCAGTATTTT. Protein product: CSAQRVDTQYF.

The chain uses TRBV5-5 and TRBJ1-5; a possible D gene is TRBD1 (5 bases). Germline V gene data show CDR1 as SGHKS and CDR2 as YYEKEE (reference sequence). This CDR3 contains 17 residues. V lost 3 bases, J lost 4 bases, and 20 bases lay in between. The DNA of the CDR3 is TGTGCCAGCAGCTCCCTGGGGGGGGGAAAAGGAAATCAGCCCCAGCATTTT. Translated, it gives CASSSLGGGKGNQPQHF. The whole variable domain, remainder taken from reference TRBV5-5 and TRBJ1-5, is DAGVTQSPTHLIKTRGQQVTLRCSPISGHKSVSWYQQVLGQGPQFIFQYYEKEERGRGNFPDRFSARQFPNYSSELNVNALLLGDSALYLCASSSLGGGKGNQPQHFGDGTRLSIL.

The chain combines TRBV7-2 with TRBJ2-7; a weak D match, TRBD2 (5 bases). This CDR3 is 13 amino acids long. From germline, CDR1 is SGHTA and CDR2 FQGNSA. With 5 bases removed from V and 3 bases from J, the gap between germline ends came to 11 bases. This CDR3 is CASSLREGYEQYV. The DNA for the CDR3 is TGTGCCAGCAGCCTCCGAGAGGGCTACGAGCAGTACGTC.

V and J are TRBV2 and TRBJ1-3; the D is unclear. The V end was cut by 1 base, the J end by 0 bases, with 7 bases between. From germline, CDR1 is SNHLY and CDR2 FYNNEI. This CDR3 is 15 amino acids long. The CDR3: CASSEGRGSGNTIYF. The CDR3 DNA is TGTGCCAGCAGTGAAGGGAGAGGCTCTGGAAACACCATATATTTT.